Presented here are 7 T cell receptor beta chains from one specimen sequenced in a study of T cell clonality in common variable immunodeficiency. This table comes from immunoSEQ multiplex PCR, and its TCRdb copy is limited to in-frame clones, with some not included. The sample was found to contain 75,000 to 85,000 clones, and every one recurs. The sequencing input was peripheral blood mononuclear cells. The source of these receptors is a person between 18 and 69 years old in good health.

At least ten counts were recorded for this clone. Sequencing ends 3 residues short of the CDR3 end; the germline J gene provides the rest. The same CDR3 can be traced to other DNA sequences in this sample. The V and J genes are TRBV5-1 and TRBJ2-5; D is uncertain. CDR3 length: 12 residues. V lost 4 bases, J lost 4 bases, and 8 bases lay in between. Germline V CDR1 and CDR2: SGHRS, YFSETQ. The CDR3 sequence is CASSPSGETQYF. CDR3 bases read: TGCGCCAGCAGCCCTAGTGGAGAGACC.

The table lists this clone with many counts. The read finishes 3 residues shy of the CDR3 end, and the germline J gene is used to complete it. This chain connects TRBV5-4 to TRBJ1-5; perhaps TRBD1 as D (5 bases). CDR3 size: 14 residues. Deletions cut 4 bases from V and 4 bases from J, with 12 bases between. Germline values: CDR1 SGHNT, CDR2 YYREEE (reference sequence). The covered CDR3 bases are TGTGCCAGCAGCCCGGGGGGTCGGAATCAGCCC. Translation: CASSPGGRNQP. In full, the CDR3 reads CASSPGGRNQPQHF.

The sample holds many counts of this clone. The CDR3 DNA, read in part, is TGTGCCAGCAGCTTTAGCGGGAGCGTATCCAATGAG. Encoded protein: CASSFSGSVSNE. The complete CDR3 reads CASSFSGSVSNEQFF. V is TRBV5-5 and J is TRBJ2-1, with 9 bases lining up with TRBD2. The read ends 3 residues shy of where the CDR3 ends; the end is completed using the germline J gene. CDR3 size: 15 residues. CDR1 is SGHKS, CDR2 YYEKEE, per germline (reference sequence). Germline trimming cut 2 bases from V and 6 bases from J; bases unmatched to any gene: 6.

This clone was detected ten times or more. The sequenced part of the CDR3 DNA is TGTGCCAGTAAATCTAGAGGCACCGGGGAG. Residues: CASKSRGTGE. The CDR3 as a whole reads CASKSRGTGELFF. The rearrangement uses TRBV19 and TRBJ2-2, with unresolved D. The DNA ends 3 residues before the CDR3 does, and the rest of the CDR3 is filled in from the germline J gene. This CDR3 spans 13 amino acids. V lost 7 bases and J lost 4, with 10 bases in between. Germline values: CDR1 LNHDA, CDR2 SQIVND (reference sequence).

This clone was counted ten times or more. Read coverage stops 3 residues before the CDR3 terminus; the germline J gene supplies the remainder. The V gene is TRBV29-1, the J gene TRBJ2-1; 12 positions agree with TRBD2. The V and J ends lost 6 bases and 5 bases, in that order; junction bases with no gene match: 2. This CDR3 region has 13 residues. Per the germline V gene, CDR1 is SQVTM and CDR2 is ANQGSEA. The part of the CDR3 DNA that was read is TGCAGCGTACTAGCGGGAGGTCACAATGAG. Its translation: CSVLAGGHNE. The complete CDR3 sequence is CSVLAGGHNEQFF.

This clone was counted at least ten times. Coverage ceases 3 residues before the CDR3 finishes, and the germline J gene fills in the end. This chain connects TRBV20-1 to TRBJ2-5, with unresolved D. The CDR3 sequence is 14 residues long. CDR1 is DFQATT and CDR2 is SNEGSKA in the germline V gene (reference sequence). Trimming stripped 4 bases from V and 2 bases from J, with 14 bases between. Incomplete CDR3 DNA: TGCAGTGCTAATATTGGCCCAGATCAAGAGACC. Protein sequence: CSANIGPDQET. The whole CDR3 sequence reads CSANIGPDQETQYF.

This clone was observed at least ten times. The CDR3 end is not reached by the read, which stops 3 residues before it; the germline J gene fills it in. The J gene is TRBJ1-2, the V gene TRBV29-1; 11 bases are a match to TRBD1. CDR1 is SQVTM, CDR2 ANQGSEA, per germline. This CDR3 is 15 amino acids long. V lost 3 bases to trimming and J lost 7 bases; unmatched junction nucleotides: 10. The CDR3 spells CSVEYQPGQGAGYTF. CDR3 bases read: TGCAGCGTTGAGTACCAACCCGGACAGGGGGCTGGC.